One T cell receptor beta chain is described in this entry. No antigen is known for it. Repertoires were generated with immunoSEQ multiplex PCR, while TCRdb's copy carries only in-frame clones and drops some. This table holds 55,000 to 65,000 clones, approximately 71% found once. The time point was: week 47, end of study. The content of each vaccine dose was 300 ug of mutant IDH1 20-mer peptide, and topical imiquimod accompanied it. These data originate in a study of a mutant IDH1 vaccine in newly diagnosed glioma. Study-wide context: Pretreatment consisted of radiotherapy, temozolomide, or both, with most receiving both.

The sample consisted of PBMCs, taken from a glioma patient whose treatment included an IDH1 peptide vaccine. This sequence was found in a man aged 45 to 65 with glioma.

CDR3 sequence reads: CASHTGGELSYEQYF. Here the CDR3 DNA reads TGTGCCAGTCATACCGGGGGGGAGTTATCCTACGAGCAGTACTTC. The genes are TRBV6-6 and TRBJ2-7; 8 positions agree with TRBD2. The germline CDR1 and CDR2 sequences are MNHNY and SVGAGI (reference sequence). V was clipped by 9 bases and J by 1 base; unmatched bases: 11. This CDR3 spans 15 amino acids.